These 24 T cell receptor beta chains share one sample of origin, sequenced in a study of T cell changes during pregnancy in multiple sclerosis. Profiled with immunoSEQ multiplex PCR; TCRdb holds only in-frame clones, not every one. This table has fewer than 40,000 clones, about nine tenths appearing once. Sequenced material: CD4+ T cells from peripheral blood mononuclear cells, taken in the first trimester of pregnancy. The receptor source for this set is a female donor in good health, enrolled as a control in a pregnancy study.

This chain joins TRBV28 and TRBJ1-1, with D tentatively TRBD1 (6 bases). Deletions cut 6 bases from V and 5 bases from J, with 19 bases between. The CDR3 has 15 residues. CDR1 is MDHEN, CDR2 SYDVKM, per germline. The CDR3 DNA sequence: TGTGCCAGCAGGGGGGCTACAGGGAGGGCGACTGAAGCTTTCTTT. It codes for CASRGATGRATEAFF.

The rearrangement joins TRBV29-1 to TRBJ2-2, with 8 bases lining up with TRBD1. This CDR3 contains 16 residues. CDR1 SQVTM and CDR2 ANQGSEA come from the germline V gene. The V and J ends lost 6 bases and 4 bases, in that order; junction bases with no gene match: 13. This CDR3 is CSVGWGDRSATGELFF. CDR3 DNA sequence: TGCAGCGTAGGATGGGGGGACAGGAGCGCCACCGGGGAGCTGTTTTTT.

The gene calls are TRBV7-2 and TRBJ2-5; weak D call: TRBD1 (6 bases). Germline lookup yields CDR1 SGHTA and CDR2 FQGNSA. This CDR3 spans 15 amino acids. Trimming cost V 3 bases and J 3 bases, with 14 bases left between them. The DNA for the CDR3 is TGTGCCAGCAGCTTGCAGGGGTGGCGGGAAGAGACCCAGTACTTC. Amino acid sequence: CASSLQGWREETQYF.

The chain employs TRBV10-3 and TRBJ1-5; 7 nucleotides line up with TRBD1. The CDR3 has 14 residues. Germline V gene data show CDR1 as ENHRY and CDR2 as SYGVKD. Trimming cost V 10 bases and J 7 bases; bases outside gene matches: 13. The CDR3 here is CATAQGKVFQPQHF. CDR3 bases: TGTGCCACCGCACAGGGGAAGGTCTTCCAGCCCCAGCATTTT.

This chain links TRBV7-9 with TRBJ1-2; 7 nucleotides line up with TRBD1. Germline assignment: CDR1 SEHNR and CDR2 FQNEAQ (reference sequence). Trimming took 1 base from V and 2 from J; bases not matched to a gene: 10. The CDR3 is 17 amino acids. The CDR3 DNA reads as TGTGCCAGCAGCTTAGATCCAGGGGGTGCCCTCAACTATGGCTACACCTTC. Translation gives CASSLDPGGALNYGYTF.

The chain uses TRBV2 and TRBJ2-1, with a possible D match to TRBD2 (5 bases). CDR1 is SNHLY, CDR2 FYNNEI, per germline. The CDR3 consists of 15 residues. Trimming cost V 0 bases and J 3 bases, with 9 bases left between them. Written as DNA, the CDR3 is TGTGCCAGCAGTGAAGCCGGCGGGCGCTACAATGAGCAGTTCTTC. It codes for CASSEAGGRYNEQFF.

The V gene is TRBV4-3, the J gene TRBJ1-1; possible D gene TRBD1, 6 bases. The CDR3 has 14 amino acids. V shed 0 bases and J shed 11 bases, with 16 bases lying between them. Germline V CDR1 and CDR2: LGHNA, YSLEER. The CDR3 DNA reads TGCGCCAGCAGCCAAGAGCCACAGCCGCAGGGGGCTTTCTTT. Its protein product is CASSQEPQPQGAFF.

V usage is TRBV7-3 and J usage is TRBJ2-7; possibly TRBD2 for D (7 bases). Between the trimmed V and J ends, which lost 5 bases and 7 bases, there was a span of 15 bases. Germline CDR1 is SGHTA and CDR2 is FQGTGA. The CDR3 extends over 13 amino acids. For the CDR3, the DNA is TGTGCCAGCAGCCCCTTCGGGGGGCCGGAGCAGTACTTC. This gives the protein CASSPFGGPEQYF.

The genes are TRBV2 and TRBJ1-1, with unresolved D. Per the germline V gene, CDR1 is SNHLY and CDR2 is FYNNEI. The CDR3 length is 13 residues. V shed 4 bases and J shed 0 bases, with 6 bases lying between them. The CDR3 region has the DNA TGTGCCAGCAGTGCTGAGGTGAACACTGAAGCTTTCTTT. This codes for CASSAEVNTEAFF. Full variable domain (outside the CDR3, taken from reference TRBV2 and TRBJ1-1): EPEVTQTPSHQVTQMGQEVILRCVPISNHLYFYWYRQILGQKVEFLVSFYNNEISEKSEIFDDQFSVERPDGSNFTLKIRSTKLEDSAMYFCASSAEVNTEAFFGQGTRLTVV.

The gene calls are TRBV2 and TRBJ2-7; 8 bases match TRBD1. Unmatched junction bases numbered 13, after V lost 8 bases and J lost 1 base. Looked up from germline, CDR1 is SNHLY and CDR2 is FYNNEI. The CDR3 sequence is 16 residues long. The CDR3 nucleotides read TGTGCCAGCGTGCAAAGTCCGGGACAGGCATCCTACGAGCAGTACTTC. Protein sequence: CASVQSPGQASYEQYF.

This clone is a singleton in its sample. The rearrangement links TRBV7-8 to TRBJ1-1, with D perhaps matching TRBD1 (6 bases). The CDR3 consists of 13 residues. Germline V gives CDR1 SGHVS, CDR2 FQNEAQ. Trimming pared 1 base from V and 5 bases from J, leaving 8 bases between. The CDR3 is CASSLETGTEAFF. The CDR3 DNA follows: TGTGCCAGCAGCTTAGAGACAGGAACTGAAGCTTTCTTT.

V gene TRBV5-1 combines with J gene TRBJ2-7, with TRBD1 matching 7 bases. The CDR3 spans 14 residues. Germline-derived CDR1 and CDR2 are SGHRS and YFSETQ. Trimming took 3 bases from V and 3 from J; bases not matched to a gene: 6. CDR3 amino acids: CASSSGQPHYEQYF. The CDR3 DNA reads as TGCGCCAGCAGCTCGGGACAGCCCCACTACGAGCAGTACTTC.

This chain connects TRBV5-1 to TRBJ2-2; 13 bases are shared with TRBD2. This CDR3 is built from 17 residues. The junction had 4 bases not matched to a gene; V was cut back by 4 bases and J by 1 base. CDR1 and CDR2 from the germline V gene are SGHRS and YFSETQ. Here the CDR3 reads CASSRLAGGLNTGELFF. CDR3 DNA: TGCGCCAGCAGCCGACTAGCGGGGGGTCTGAACACCGGGGAGCTGTTTTTT.

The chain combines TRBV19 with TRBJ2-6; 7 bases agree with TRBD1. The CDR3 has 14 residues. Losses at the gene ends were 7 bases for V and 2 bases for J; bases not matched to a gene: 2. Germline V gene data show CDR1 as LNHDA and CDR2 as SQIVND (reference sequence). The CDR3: CASNDRAGANVLTF. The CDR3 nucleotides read TGTGCCAGTAATGACAGGGCTGGGGCCAACGTCCTGACTTTC.

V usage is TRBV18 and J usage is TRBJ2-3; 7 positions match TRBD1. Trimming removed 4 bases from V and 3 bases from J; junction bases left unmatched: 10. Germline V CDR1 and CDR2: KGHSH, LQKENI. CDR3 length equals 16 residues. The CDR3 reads CASSRDRVRGTDTQYF. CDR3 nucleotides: TGTGCCAGCTCACGTGACAGGGTAAGAGGGACAGATACGCAGTATTTT.

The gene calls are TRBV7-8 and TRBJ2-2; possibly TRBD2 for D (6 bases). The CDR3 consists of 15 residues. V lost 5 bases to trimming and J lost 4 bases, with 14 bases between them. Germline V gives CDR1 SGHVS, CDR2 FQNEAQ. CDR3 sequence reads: CASSPGGAGTGELFF. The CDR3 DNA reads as TGTGCCAGCAGCCCCGGCGGGGCGGGCACCGGGGAGCTGTTTTTT.

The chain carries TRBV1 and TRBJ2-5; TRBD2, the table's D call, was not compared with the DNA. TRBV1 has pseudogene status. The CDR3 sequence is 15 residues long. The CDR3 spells CTSSLTSGVRAAQYF. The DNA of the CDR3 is TGCACCAGCAGCCTGACTAGCGGGGTTCGGGCGGCCCAGTACTTC.

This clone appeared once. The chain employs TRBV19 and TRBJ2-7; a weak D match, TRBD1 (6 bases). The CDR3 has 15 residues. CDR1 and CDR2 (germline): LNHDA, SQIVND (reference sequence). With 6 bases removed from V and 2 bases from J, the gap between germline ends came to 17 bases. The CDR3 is CASRVGGISTYEQYF. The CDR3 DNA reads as TGTGCCAGTAGGGTAGGGGGAATTAGCACCTACGAGCAGTACTTC.

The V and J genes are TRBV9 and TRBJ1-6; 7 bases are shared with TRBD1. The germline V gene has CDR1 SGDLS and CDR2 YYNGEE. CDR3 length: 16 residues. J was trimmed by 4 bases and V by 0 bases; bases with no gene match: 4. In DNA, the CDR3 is TGTGCCAGCAGCGTAGGGACAGGAGAATATAATTCACCCCTCCACTTT. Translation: CASSVGTGEYNSPLHF.

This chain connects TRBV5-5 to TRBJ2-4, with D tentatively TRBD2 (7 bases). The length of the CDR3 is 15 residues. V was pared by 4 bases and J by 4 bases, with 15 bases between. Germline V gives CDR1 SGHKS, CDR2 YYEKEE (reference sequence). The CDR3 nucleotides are TGTGCCAGCAGCACACCCAGGGGAGGGAAAAACATTCAGTACTTC. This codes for CASSTPRGGKNIQYF.

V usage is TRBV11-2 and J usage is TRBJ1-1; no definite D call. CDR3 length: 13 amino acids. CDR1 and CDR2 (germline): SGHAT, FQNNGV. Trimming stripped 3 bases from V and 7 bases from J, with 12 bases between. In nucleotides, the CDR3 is TGTGCCAGCAGCTTTAAGGTCGGGGTTGAAGCTTTCTTT. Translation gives CASSFKVGVEAFF.

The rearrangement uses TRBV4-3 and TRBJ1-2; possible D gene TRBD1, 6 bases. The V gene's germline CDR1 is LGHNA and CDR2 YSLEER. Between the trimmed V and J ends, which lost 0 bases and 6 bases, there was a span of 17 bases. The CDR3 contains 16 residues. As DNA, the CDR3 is TGCGCCAGCAGCCAAGATGGTAGGCAGGGGAGAGATGGCTACACCTTC. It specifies CASSQDGRQGRDGYTF.

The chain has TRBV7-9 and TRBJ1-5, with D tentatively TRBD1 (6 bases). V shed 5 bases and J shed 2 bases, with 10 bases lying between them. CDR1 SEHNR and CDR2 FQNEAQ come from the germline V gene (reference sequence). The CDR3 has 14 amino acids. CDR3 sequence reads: CASSPQGGNQPQHF. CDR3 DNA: TGTGCCAGCAGCCCACAGGGTGGCAATCAGCCCCAGCATTTT. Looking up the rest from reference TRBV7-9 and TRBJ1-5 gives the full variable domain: DTGVSQNPRHKITKRGQNVTFRCDPISEHNRLYWYRQTLGQGPEFLTYFQNEAQLEKSRLLSDRFSAERPKGSFSTLEIQRTEQGDSAMYLCASSPQGGNQPQHFGDGTRLSIL.

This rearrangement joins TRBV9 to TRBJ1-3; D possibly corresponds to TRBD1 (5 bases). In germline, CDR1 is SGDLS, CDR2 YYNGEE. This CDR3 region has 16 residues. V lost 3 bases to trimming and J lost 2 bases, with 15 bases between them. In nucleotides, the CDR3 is TGTGCCAGCAGCGCCCCGCGCGGGACCACTGGAAACACCATATATTTT. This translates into CASSAPRGTTGNTIYF. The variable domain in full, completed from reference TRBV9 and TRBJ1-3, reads DSGVTQTPKHLITATGQRVTLRCSPRSGDLSVYWYQQSLDQGLQFLIQYYNGEERAKGNILERFSAQQFPDLHSELNLSSLELGDSALYFCASSAPRGTTGNTIYFGEGSWLTVV.